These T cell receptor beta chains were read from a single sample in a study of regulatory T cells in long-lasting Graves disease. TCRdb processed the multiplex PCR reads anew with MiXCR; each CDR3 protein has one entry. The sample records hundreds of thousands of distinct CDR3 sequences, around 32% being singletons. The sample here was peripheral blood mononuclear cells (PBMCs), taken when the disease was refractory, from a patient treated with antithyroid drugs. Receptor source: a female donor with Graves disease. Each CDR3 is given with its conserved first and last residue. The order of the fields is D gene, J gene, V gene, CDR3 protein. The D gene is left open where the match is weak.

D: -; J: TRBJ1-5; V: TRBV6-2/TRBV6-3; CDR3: CASSYTGGPQHF
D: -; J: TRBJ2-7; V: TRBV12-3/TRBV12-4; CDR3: CASSLGQPHSYEQYF
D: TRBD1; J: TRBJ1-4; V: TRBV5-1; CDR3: CASSLDGQGGKLFF
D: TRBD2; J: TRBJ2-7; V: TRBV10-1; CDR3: CASSVLAGAYEQYF
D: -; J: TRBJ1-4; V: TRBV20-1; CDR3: CSAPQLGVRAEKLFF
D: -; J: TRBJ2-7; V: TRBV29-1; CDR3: CSVEPSSGTREQYF
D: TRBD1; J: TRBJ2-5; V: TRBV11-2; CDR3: CASSRKRQGANQETQYF
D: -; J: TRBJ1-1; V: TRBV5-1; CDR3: CASSLGVDPMGTEAFF
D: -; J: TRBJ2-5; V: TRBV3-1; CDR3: CASHSGGTETQYF
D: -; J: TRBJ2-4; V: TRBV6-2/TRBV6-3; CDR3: CASSEDGEQGWAKNTQYF
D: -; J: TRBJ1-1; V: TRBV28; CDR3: CASSPGATEAFF
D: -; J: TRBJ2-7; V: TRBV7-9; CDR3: CASSLWESYEQYF
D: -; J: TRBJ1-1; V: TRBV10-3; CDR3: CAITPGSNTEAFF
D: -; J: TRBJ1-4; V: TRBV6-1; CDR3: CAVGATNEKLFF
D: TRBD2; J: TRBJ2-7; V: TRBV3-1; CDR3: CASSPNFPGLADYEQYF
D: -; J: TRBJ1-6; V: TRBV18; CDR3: CASSPDRSSYNSPLHF
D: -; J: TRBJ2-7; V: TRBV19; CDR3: CASSIELRGLTGEQYF
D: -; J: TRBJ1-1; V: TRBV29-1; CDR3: CSAVAQGGHTEAFF
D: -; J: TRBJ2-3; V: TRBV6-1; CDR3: CASSPEWDTQYF
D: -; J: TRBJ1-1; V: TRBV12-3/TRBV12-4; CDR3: CASRLGVGEAFF
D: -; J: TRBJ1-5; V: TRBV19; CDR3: CASSILAGEGRNQPQHF
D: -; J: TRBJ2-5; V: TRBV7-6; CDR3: CASSQRGGGGTQYF
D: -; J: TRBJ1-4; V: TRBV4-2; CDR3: CASSQLSVEKLFF
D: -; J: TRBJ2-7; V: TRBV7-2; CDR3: CASGDSFTYEQYF
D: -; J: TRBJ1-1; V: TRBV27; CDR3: CASSLPSGNTEAFF
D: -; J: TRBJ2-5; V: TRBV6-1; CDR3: CASTGSQETQYF
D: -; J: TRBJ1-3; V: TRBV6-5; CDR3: CASSYRGADGNTIYF
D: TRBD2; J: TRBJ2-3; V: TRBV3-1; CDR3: CASSQTPGGTTDTQYF
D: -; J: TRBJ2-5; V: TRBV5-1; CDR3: CASSSSTGQETQYF
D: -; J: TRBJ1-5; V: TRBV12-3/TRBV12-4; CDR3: CASSTGVGPQHF
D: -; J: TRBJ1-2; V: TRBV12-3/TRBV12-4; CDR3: CASSPGVANYGYTF
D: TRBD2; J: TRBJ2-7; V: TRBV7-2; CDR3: CASSSTPGLAASYEQYF
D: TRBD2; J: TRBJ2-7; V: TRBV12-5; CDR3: CASGSSGSSGSYTYEQYF
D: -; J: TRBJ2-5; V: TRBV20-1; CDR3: CSARGVRETQYF
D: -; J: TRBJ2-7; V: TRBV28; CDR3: CASSATGTHYEQYF
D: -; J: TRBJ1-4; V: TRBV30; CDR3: CAWSVNAGEKLFF
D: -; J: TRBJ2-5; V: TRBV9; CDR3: CASSFVWAPGETQYF
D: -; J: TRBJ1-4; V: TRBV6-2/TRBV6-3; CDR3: CASSQPPALEKLFF
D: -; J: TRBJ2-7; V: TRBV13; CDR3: CASGGLNSYEQYF
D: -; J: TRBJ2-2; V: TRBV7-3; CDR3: CASGLTRTPGELFF
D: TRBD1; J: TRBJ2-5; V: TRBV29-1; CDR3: CSVGQGQETQYF
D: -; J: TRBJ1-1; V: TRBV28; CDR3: CASAGVGDTEAFF
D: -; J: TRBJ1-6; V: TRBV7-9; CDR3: CASSLQELNNSPLHF
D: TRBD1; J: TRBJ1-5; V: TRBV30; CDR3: CAWSEDRGRNQPQHF
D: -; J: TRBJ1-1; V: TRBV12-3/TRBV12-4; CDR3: CASTSGGGFGSEAFF